The T cell receptor (beta chain) under discussion was sequenced for a study of shared clonotypes between healthy human individuals. This table comes from immunoSEQ multiplex PCR, and its TCRdb copy is limited to in-frame clones, with some not included. Of about 1.5 million clones listed, around 98% are singletons. Germline V gene lookup returns CDR1 SGHVS and CDR2 FQNEAQ. Deletions cut 6 bases from V and 5 bases from J, with 11 bases between. The CDR3 sequence is 13 residues long. J is TRBJ1-5 and V is TRBV7-8; tentatively, D is TRBD1 (5 bases). What was sequenced was naive CD4+ T cells sorted from blood. Subset: CD45RA+ positively selected. This TCR was recovered from a man younger than 40 in good health. Here the CDR3 DNA reads TGTGCCAGCAGGGGACGGGACGATCAGCCCCAGCATTTT. It codes for CASRGRDDQPQHF.